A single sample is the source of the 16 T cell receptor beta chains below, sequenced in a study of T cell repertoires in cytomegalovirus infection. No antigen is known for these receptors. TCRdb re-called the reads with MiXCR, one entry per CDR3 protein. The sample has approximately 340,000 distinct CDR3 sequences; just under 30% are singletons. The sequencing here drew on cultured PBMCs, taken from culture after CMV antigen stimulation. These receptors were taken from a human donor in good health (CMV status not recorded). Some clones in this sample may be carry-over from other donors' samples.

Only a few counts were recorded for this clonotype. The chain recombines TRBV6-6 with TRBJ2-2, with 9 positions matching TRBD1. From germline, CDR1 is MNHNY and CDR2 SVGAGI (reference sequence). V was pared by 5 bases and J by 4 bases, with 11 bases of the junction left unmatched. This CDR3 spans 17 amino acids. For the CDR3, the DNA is TGTGCCAGCAGTGCCCAAGGACAGGGGATATTCACCGGGGAGCTGTTTTTT. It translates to CASSAQGQGIFTGELFF.

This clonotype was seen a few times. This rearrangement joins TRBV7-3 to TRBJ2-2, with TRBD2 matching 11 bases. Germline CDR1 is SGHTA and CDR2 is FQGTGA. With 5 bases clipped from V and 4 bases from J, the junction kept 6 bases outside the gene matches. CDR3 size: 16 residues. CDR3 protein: CASSLLAGDITGELFF. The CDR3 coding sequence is TGTGCCAGCAGCCTACTAGCGGGAGACATCACCGGGGAGCTGTTTTTT. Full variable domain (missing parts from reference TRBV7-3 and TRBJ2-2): GAGVSQTPSNKVTEKGKYVELRCDPISGHTALYWYRQSLGQGPEFLIYFQGTGAADDSGLPNDRFFAVRPEGSVSTLKIQRTERGDSAVYLCASSLLAGDITGELFFGEGSRLTVL.

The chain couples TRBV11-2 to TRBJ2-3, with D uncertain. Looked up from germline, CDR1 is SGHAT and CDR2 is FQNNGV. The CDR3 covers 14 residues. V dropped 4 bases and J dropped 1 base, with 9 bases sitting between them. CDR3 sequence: CASSSAIRTDTQYF. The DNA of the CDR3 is TGTGCCAGCAGCTCCGCCATCCGCACAGATACGCAGTATTTT.

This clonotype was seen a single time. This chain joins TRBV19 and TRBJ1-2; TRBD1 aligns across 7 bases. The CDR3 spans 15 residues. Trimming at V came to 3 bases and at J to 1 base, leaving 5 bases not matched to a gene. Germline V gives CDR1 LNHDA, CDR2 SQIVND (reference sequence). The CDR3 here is CASSISSGGNYGYTF. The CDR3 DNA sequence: TGTGCCAGTAGTATTTCGTCAGGGGGTAACTATGGCTACACCTTC.

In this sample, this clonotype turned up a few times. The CDR3 DNA is TGTGCCAGCTCACGCACAGGTTGGTCTGGGGCCAACGTCCTGACTTTC. Protein sequence: CASSRTGWSGANVLTF. This rearrangement joins TRBV18 to TRBJ2-6; TRBD1 might be the D (5 bases). Between the trimmed V and J ends, which lost 4 bases and 1 base, there was a span of 11 bases. Germline V CDR1 and CDR2: KGHSH, LQKENI. The length of the CDR3 is 16 residues.

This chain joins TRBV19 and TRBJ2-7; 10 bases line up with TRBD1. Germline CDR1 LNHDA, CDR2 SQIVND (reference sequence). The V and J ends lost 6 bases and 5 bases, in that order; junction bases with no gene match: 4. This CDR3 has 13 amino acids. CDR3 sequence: CASSAGTGDEQYF. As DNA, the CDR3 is TGTGCCAGTAGCGCCGGGACAGGGGACGAGCAGTACTTC.

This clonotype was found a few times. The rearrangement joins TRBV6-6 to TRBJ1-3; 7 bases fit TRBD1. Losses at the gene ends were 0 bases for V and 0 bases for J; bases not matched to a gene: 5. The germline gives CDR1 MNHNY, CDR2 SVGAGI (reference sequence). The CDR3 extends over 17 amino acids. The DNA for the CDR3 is TGTGCCAGCAGTTACTCCTGGGACAGCAGCTCTGGAAACACCATATATTTT. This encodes CASSYSWDSSSGNTIYF.

CDR3 loop: CSANGLAGKTDTQYF. CDR3 bases: TGCAGTGCTAACGGACTAGCGGGGAAGACAGATACGCAGTATTTT. The V call is TRBV20-1, the J call TRBJ2-3, with 12 bases fitting TRBD2. V shed 4 bases and J 3 bases; nucleotides not matched to a gene: 5. The CDR3 runs 15 residues. Germline assignment: CDR1 DFQATT and CDR2 SNEGSKA (reference sequence).

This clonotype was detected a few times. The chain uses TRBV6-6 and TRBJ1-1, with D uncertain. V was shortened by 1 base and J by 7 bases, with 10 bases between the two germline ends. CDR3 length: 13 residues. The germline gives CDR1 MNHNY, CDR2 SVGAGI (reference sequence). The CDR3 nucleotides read TGTGCCAGCAGTTACTGGTCTGGAAGTGAAGCTTTCTTT. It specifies CASSYWSGSEAFF.

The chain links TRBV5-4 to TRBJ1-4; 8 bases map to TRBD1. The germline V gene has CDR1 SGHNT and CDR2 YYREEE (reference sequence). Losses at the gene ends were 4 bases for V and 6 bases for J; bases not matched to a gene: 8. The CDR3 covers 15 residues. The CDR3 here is CASSNPGQEHEKLFF. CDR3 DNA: TGTGCCAGCAGCAATCCGGGACAGGAACATGAAAAACTGTTTTTT. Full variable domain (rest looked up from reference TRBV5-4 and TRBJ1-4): ETGVTQSPTHLIKTRGQQVTLRCSSQSGHNTVSWYQQALGQGPQFIFQYYREEENGRGNFPPRFSGLQFPNYSSELNVNALELDDSALYLCASSNPGQEHEKLFFGSGTQLSVL.

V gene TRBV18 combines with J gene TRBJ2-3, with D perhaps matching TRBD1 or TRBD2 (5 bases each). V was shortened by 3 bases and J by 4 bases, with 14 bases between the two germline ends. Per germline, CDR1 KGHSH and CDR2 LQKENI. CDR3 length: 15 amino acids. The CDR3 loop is CASSPVGELSDTQYF. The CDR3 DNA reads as TGTGCCAGCTCACCGGTGGGGGAGTTGTCAGATACGCAGTATTTT.

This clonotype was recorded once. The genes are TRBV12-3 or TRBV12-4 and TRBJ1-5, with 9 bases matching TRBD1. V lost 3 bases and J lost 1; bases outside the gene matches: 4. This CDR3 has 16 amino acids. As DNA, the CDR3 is TGTGCCAGCAGTTTCTGGGACAGGGCGAGCAATCAGCCCCAGCATTTT. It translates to CASSFWDRASNQPQHF.

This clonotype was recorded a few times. CDR3 sequence: CASRTQGAHEKLFF. CDR3 DNA sequence: TGTGCCAGCAGAACACAGGGGGCGCATGAAAAACTGTTTTTT. This chain uses TRBV12-3 or TRBV12-4 with TRBJ1-4; TRBD1 aligns across 9 bases. The J segment lost 6 bases and the V segment lost 6 bases, leaving 5 bases of the junction unmatched. The CDR3 is 14 amino acids.

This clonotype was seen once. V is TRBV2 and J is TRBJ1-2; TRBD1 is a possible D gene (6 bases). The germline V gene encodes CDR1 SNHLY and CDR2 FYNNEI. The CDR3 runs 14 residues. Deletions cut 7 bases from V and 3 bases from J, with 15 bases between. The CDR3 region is CASKLTGSHYGYTF. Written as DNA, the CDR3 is TGTGCCAGCAAACTCACAGGGAGCCACTATGGCTACACCTTC.

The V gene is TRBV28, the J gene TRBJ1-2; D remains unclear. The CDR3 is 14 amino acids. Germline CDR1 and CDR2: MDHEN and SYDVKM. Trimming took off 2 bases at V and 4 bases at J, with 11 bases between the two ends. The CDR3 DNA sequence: TGTGCCAGCAGTTTACCGACGGACCCCTATGGCTACACCTTC. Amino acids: CASSLPTDPYGYTF.

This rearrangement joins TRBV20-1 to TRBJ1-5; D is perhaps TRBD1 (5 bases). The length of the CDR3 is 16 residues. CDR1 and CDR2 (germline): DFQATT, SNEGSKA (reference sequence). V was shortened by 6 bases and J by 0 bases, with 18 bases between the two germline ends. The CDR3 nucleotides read TGCAGTGCCAGCCGGGACCATAGGTATAGCAATCAGCCCCAGCATTTT. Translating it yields CSASRDHRYSNQPQHF.